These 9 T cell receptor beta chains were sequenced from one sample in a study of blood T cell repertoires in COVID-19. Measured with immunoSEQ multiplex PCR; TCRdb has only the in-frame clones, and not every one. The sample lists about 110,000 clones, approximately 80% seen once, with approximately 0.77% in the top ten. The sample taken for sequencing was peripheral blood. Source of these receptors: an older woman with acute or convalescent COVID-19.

Written as DNA, the CDR3 is TGTGCCAGCAGCCCACTAGCGGGCGGAAACACCGGGGAGCTGTTTTTT. It encodes CASSPLAGGNTGELFF. V gene TRBV11-2 combines with J gene TRBJ2-2; TRBD2 matches at 9 bases. The trim removed 5 bases at V and 2 bases at J, leaving 6 bases unmatched. CDR3 length: 16 amino acids. Germline CDR1 and CDR2: SGHAT and FQNNGV.

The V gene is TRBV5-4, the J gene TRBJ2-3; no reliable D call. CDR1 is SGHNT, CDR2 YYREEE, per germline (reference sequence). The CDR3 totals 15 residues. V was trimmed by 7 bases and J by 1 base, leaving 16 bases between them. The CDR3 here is CASELGGRGTDTQYF. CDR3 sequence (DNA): TGTGCCAGCGAACTCGGCGGAAGAGGCACAGATACGCAGTATTTT.

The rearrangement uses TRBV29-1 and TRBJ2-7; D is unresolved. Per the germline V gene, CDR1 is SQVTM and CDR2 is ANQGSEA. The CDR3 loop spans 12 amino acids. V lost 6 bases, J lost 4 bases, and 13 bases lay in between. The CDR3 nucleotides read TGCAGCGTAACCGGGTTTGGGTACGAGCAGTACTTC. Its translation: CSVTGFGYEQYF.

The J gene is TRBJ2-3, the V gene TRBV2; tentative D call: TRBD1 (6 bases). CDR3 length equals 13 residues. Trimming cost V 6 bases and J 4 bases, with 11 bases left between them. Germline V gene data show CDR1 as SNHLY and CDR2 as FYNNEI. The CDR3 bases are TGTGCCAGCAGACCCAGGGGTTCAGATACGCAGTATTTT. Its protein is CASRPRGSDTQYF. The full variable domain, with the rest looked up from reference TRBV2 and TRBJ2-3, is EPEVTQTPSHQVTQMGQEVILRCVPISNHLYFYWYRQILGQKVEFLVSFYNNEISEKSEIFDDQFSVERPDGSNFTLKIRSTKLEDSAMYFCASRPRGSDTQYFGPGTRLTVL.

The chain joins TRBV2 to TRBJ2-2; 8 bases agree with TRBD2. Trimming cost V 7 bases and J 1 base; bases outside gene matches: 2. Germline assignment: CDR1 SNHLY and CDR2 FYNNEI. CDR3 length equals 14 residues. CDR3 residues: CASTGLVNTGELFF. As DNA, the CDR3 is TGTGCCAGCACGGGACTAGTGAACACCGGGGAGCTGTTTTTT.

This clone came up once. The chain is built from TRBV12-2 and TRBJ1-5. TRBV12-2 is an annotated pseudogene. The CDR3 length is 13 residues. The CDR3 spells CASRFGPHQPQHF. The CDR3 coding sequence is TGTGCAAGTCGCTTCGGTCCCCACCAGCCCCAGCATTTT.

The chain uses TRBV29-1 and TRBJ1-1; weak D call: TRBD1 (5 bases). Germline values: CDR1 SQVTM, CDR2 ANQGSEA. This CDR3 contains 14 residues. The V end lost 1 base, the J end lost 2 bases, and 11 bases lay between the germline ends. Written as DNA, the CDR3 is TGCAGCGTTGAAGGACAGAACCGCAACACTGAAGCTTTCTTT. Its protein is CSVEGQNRNTEAFF. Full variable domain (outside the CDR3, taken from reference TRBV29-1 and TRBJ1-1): SAVISQKPSRDICQRGTSLTIQCQVDSQVTMMFWYRQQPGQSLTLIATANQGSEATYESGFVIDKFPISRPNLTFSTLTVSNMSPEDSSIYLCSVEGQNRNTEAFFGQGTRLTVV.

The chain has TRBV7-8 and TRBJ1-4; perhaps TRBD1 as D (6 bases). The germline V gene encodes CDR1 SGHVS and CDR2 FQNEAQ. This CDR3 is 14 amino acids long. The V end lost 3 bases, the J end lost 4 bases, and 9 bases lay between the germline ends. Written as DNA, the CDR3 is TGTGCCAGCAGCTTTGGACAGAATAATGAAAAACTGTTTTTT. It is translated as CASSFGQNNEKLFF. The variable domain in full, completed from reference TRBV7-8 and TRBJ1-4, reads GAGVSQSPRYKVAKRGQDVALRCDPISGHVSLFWYQQALGQGPEFLTYFQNEAQLDKSGLPSDRFFAERPEGSVSTLKIQRTQQEDSAVYLCASSFGQNNEKLFFGSGTQLSVL.

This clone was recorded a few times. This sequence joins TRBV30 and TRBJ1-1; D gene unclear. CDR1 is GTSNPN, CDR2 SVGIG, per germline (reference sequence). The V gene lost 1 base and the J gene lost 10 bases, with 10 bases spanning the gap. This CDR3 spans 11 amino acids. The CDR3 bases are TGTGCCTGGAGTGGAGAGGAAGGAGCTTTCTTT. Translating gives CAWSGEEGAFF. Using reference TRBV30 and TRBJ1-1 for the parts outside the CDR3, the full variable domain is SQTIHQWPATLVQPVGSPLSLECTVEGTSNPNLYWYRQAAGRGLQLLFYSVGIGQISSEVPQNLSASRPQDRQFILSSKKLLLSDSGFYLCAWSGEEGAFFGQGTRLTVV.